This TCR beta chain is from a study of memory CD4+ T cells and cytomegalovirus serostatus. Study conclusions and caveats: A US-trained random forest predicted CMV serostatus with median AUC around 0.9.

In the case of this clone: The antigen is not known.

CDR1 is MNHNY and CDR2 is SVGAGI in the germline V gene (reference sequence). V was pared by 6 bases and J by 4 bases, with 15 bases between. This CDR3 has 14 amino acids. Clones were read by immunoSEQ multiplex PCR, and TCRdb kept only the in-frame ones, dropping some. Among approximately 44,000 clones listed, just over 75% were seen once. The sort gate was single viable CD3+CD4+CD8-CD45RO+ cells for memory CD4+ T cells. Material for sequencing was memory CD4+ T cells from blood. The clonotype comes from an adult in good health and CMV-seronegative. This rearrangement joins TRBV6-6 to TRBJ1-1; a weak D match, TRBD1 (6 bases). The CDR3, as DNA: TGTGCCAGCAGACCCGACAGGACCACCACTGAAGCTTTCTTT. It encodes CASRPDRTTTEAFF.